This T cell receptor (beta chain) was recorded in a study of OX40 agonist ivuxolimab in advanced cancers. Using immunoSEQ multiplex PCR, the repertoire was profiled, and TCRdb retains in-frame clones only, with some absent. This table has more than 15,000 clones, approximately 85% appearing once. CDR3 length: 13 residues. V usage is TRBV12-2 and J usage is TRBJ1-6. TRBV12-2 is an annotated pseudogene. The sample here was CD4+ or CD8+ T cells sorted from blood, taken in a trial of the OX40 agonist ivuxolimab. The receptor comes from an adult with an advanced solid tumor such as melanoma, head and neck, liver or kidney cancer. As DNA, the CDR3 is TGTGCAAGTCGCTGTTTTCGGACGGAGGGCCCCTACTTT. This sequence encodes CASRCFRTEGPYF.